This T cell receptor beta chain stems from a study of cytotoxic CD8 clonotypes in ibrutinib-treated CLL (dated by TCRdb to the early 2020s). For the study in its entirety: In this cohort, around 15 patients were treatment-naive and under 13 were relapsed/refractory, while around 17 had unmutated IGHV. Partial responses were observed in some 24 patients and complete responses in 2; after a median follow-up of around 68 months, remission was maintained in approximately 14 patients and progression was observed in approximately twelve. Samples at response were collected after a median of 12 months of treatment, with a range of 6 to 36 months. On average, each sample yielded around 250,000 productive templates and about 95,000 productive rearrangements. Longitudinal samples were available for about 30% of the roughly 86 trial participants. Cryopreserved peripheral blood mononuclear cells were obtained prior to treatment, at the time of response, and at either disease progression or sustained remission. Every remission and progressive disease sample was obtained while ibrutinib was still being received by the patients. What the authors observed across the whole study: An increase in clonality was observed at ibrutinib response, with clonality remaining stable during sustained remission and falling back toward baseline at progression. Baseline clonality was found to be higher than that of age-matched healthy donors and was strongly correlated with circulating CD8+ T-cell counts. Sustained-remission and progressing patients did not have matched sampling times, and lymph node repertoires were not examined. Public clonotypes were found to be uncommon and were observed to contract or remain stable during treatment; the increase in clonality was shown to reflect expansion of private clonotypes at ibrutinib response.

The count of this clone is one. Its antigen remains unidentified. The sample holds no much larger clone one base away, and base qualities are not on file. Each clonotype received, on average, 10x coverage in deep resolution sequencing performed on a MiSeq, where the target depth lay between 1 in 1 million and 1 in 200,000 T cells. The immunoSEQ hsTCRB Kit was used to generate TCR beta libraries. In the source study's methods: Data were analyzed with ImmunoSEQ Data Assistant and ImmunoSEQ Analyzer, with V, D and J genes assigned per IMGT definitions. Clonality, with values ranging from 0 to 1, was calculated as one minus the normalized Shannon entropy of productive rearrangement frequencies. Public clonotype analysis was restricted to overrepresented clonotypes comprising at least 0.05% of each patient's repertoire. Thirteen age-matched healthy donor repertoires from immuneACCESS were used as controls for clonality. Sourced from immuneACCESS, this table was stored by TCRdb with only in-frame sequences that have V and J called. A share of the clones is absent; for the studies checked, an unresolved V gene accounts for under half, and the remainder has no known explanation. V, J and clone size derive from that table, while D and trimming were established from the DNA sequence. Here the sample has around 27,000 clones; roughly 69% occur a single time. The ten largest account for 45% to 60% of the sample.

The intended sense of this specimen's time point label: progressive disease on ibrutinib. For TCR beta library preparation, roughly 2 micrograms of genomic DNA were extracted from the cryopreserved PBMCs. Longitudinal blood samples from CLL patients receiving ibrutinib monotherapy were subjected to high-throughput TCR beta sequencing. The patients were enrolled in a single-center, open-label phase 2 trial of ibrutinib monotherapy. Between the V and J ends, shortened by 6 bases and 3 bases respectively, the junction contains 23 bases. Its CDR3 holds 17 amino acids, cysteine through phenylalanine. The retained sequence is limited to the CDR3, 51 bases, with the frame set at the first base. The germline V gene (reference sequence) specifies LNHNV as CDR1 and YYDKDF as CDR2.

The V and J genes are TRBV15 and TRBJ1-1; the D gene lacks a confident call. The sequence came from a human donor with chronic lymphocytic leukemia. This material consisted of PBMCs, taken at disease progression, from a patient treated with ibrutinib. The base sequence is TGTGCCACCAGTGAAGTCCTGCGACACTCTGTCGACACTGAAGCTTTCTTT. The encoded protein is CATSEVLRHSVDTEAFF.